Listed below are T cell receptor beta chains from one sample, sequenced in a study of T cell clonotyping in hematopoietic cell transplantation. Assay: immunoSEQ multiplex PCR; the TCRdb copy retains only in-frame clones and omits some. The data contain about 6,000 clones, around 80% of them singletons. Sequencing was performed on peripheral blood mononuclear cells, taken 180 days after allogeneic stem cell transplant. The receptors stem from a male patient aged 70-85 years who had an allogeneic stem cell transplant from an unrelated donor, so T cells may come from the graft donor. Some clones in this sample may be carry-over from other donors' samples. Both conserved end residues are part of each CDR3. D genes are given only for firm matches. Size is stated for part of the rows, as once, few or many counts, or as a class when the clone is expanded.

v_call	d_call	clone_size	j_call	cdr3_nt	cdr3_aa
TRBV6-5	.	.	TRBJ1-5	TGTGCCAGCAGCCACGACGGAAATCAGCCCCAGCATTTT	CASSHDGNQPQHF
TRBV7-2	.	.	TRBJ1-1	TGTGCCAGCAGCTTAGTTGGGGTTGGAGCTTTCTTT	CASSLVGVGAFF
TRBV2	.	few	TRBJ1-2	TGTGCCAGCCCGGGGGGCCCCTATGGCTACACCTTC	CASPGGPYGYTF
TRBV7-9	TRBD2	.	TRBJ2-2	TGTGCCAGCAGCACCTTCAGACTAGCGGGAGATACCGGGGAGCTGTTTTTT	CASSTFRLAGDTGELFF
TRBV29-1	.	.	TRBJ2-1	TGCAGCGCCCGAAATCCATCGGGACAAAGCTCCTACAATGAGCAGTTCTTC	CSARNPSGQSSYNEQFF
TRBV30	.	.	TRBJ1-2	TGTGCCTGGTACCACTGGCGGGGGGGTGGCTACACCTTC	CAWYHWRGGGYTF
TRBV27	.	.	TRBJ1-4	TGTGCCAGCAGTTTATGGGCAACTAATGAAAAACTGTTTTTT	CASSLWATNEKLFF
TRBV30	.	.	TRBJ2-2	TGTGCCTGGGCGAGGTTTGAGAACACCGGGGAGCTGTTTTTT	CAWARFENTGELFF
TRBV13	TRBD1	.	TRBJ1-1	TGTGCCAGCAGCCGTCGGGACAGGTACACTGAAGCTTTCTTT	CASSRRDRYTEAFF
TRBV7-2	.	.	TRBJ2-7	TGTGCCAGCAGCTTAATCGCCTGGGAAAACTACGAGCAGTACTTC	CASSLIAWENYEQYF
TRBV13	.	.	TRBJ2-1	TGTGCCAGCAGCTTGCCCTTCGCGGAAGCCTACAATGAGCAGTTCTTC	CASSLPFAEAYNEQFF
TRBV21-1	.	.	TRBJ2-7	TGTGCCAGCAGCAAGGGACAGGGGGTTGCATACGAGCAGTACTTC	CASSKGQGVAYEQYF
TRBV6-4	TRBD2	.	TRBJ2-1	TGTGCCAGCAGTGGTAGCGGGAGGGGCAATGAGCAGTTCTTC	CASSGSGRGNEQFF
TRBV7-2	TRBD1	.	TRBJ2-7	TGTGCCAGCAGCTTGACAGGGCTATCCTACGAGCAGTACTTC	CASSLTGLSYEQYF
TRBV27	.	few	TRBJ1-5	TGTGCCAGCAGCCGCAGGGGAAGCAATCAGCCCCAGCATTTT	CASSRRGSNQPQHF
TRBV6-1	TRBD1	few	TRBJ2-2	TGTGCCAGCAGTCGGGACAGGGTTTACACCGGGGAGCTGTTTTTT	CASSRDRVYTGELFF
TRBV29-1	.	.	TRBJ1-5	TGCAGCGTTTCAATCGAAGGGTTCAGCAATCAGCCCCAGCATTTT	CSVSIEGFSNQPQHF
TRBV27	TRBD2	medium-sized	TRBJ2-7	TGTGCCAGCAGTCTGGGACTACCTTACGAGCAGTACTTC	CASSLGLPYEQYF
TRBV14	.	.	TRBJ2-7	TGTGCCAGCAGCCAATTCCTTGGAGGGGGTTACGAGCAGTACTTC	CASSQFLGGGYEQYF
TRBV27	TRBD2	.	TRBJ2-6	TGTGCCAGCGCCTCGGGGGGTTCTGGGGCCAACGTCCTGACTTTC	CASASGGSGANVLTF
TRBV15	.	.	TRBJ2-6	TGTGCCACCAGCCTCTCTGGGGCCAACGTCCTGACTTTC	CATSLSGANVLTF
TRBV20-1	.	.	TRBJ2-5	TGCAGTGCTACTAGATCGGAGACCCAGTACTTC	CSATRSETQYF
TRBV7-2	.	.	TRBJ2-5	TGTGCCAGCAGCCAGGGGAGGCGAGAGACCCAGTACTTC	CASSQGRRETQYF
TRBV6-1	TRBD2	.	TRBJ2-3	TGTGCCAGCAGTGAAGAGAACGACCGTCGGGAGGTGAACACAGATACGCAGTATTTT	CASSEENDRREVNTDTQYF
TRBV30	.	.	TRBJ1-4	TGTGCCTGGATCCCCAGTGATAATGAAAAACTGTTTTTT	CAWIPSDNEKLFF
TRBV5-6	.	.	TRBJ1-3	TGTGCCAGCAGCTCCCCCGGGCCTGGAAACACCATATATTTT	CASSSPGPGNTIYF
TRBV6-5	.	.	TRBJ1-4	TGTGCCAGCAGTTACTCCACAGCAACTAATGAAAAACTGTTTTTT	CASSYSTATNEKLFF
TRBV4-3	.	large	TRBJ1-1	TGCGCCAGCAGCCAAGAGGCGGAAACCGAAGCTTTCTTT	CASSQEAETEAFF
TRBV19	TRBD1	.	TRBJ1-5	TGTGCCAGTAGCCCGGACAGGGGACATCAGCCCCAGCATTTT	CASSPDRGHQPQHF
TRBV4-1	TRBD2	.	TRBJ2-1	TGCGCCAGCAGCCCCCTGACTAGCGGGAGCGCCCAGCAGTTCTTC	CASSPLTSGSAQQFF
TRBV11-3	TRBD2	medium-sized	TRBJ2-7	TGTGCCAGCAGGGCTAGCGGGAGCGACGAGCAGTACTTC	CASRASGSDEQYF
TRBV30	.	.	TRBJ2-6	TGTGCCTGGAGTCAAATCAGGGGGGTGGCCAACGTCCTGACTTTC	CAWSQIRGVANVLTF
TRBV30	.	.	TRBJ1-4	TGTGCCTGGAATCCCGGGAGCGAAAAACTGTTTTTT	CAWNPGSEKLFF
TRBV4-2	.	.	TRBJ1-6	TGTGCCAGCAGCCAAGACTCAGGGGAAAATTCACCCCTCCACTTT	CASSQDSGENSPLHF
TRBV28	.	.	TRBJ1-5	TGTGCCAGCACAAGGGAAATAGGGCCCCAGCATTTT	CASTREIGPQHF
TRBV4-1	TRBD1	.	TRBJ1-1	TGCGCCAGCAACCCACTCGGGGCAGGGGGCCCAAACACTGAAGCTTTCTTT	CASNPLGAGGPNTEAFF
TRBV10-3	TRBD1	.	TRBJ2-7	TGTGCCATCAGGGGCGGGACAGGGATACGTCAAACCTACGAGCAGTACTTC	CAIRGGTGIRQTYEQYF
TRBV23-1	.	.	TRBJ2-7	TGCGCCAGCAGTCAAACTCGGGACAAGAGCTCCTACGAGCAGTACTTC	CASSQTRDKSSYEQYF
TRBV5-1	TRBD2	.	TRBJ2-3	TGCGCCAGCAGCCAGTGGACTAGCGGGACCTCTAGCACAGATACGCAGTATTTT	CASSQWTSGTSSTDTQYF
TRBV13	TRBD1	.	TRBJ1-1	TGTGCCAGCAGCGGACAGGGAATCACTGAAGCTTTCTTT	CASSGQGITEAFF
TRBV28	TRBD1	medium-sized	TRBJ2-7	TGTGCCAGCAGTCCCTCCTTCGACAGGGGCGGCGAGCAGTACTTC	CASSPSFDRGGEQYF
TRBV7-8	.	once	TRBJ2-3	TGTGCCAGCAGCAGACATCGTATTAGCACAGATACGCAGTATTTT	CASSRHRISTDTQYF
TRBV4-2	.	.	TRBJ1-1	TGTGCCAGCAGCCAAGATCCGGGTCCGGTACCAACTGAAGCTTTCTTT	CASSQDPGPVPTEAFF
TRBV9	.	.	TRBJ2-1	TGTGCCAGCAGCGCACCGGGACTTTACAATGAGCAGTTCTTC	CASSAPGLYNEQFF
TRBV27	.	.	TRBJ1-1	TGTGCCAGCAGTTTATCCTTGGGGGCGAACACTGAAGCTTTCTTT	CASSLSLGANTEAFF
TRBV5-1	TRBD1	.	TRBJ1-1	TGCGCCAGCAGCATGGGACAGGGGGGCGTAGCTTTCTTT	CASSMGQGGVAFF
TRBV6-6	.	once	TRBJ1-1	TGTGCCAGCTTCCAAGGGCCAACCTTGAACACTGAAGCTTTCTTT	CASFQGPTLNTEAFF
TRBV6-1	TRBD1	.	TRBJ2-7	TGTGCCAGCAGTGAAGGGGCAGGGGGCTTCTACGAGCAGTACTTC	CASSEGAGGFYEQYF